Listed below are T cell receptor beta chains from one sample, sequenced in a study of chemoradiotherapy in HPV16-positive cancers. This table comes from immunoSEQ multiplex PCR, and its TCRdb copy is limited to in-frame clones, with some not included. The data contain 9,500 to 15,000 clones, 80% to 90% of them singletons. The specimen comprised blood, sampled from a patient who underwent chemoradiotherapy. The receptors were gathered from a human donor with HPV-associated anogenital cancer. Each CDR3 is given with its conserved first and last residue. Fields, in order: V gene, J gene, clone size, D gene, CDR3 protein, CDR3 DNA. A D gene is named only where the DNA matches it firmly. Clone size is not always given. Where it is, it says once, few, many or a class for expanded clones.

>TRBV18|TRBJ2-4|-|-
CASSPPSLGDIQYF
TGTGCCAGCTCACCACCATCCCTGGGGGACATTCAGTACTTC
>TRBV9|TRBJ1-3|once|TRBD1
CASSPRDRGGNTIYF
TGTGCCAGCAGCCCCCGGGACAGGGGTGGAAACACCATATATTTT
>TRBV19|TRBJ1-2|-|-
CASRKGVGYTF
TGTGCCAGTAGGAAGGGCGTTGGCTACACCTTC
>TRBV6-6|TRBJ1-5|-|-
CASSLPGVSEPQHF
TGTGCCAGCAGTCTTCCAGGGGTTAGCGAGCCCCAGCATTTT
>TRBV7-6|TRBJ1-1|-|-
CASSLAGEAFF
TGTGCCAGCAGCTTAGCTGGTGAAGCTTTCTTT
>TRBV5-1|TRBJ2-5|-|-
CASSLEGYPQETQYF
TGCGCCAGCAGCTTGGAAGGATACCCCCAAGAGACCCAGTACTTC
>TRBV13|TRBJ2-1|-|-
CASSPPQGSYNEQFF
TGTGCCAGCAGCCCCCCACAGGGTTCCTACAATGAGCAGTTCTTC
>TRBV2|TRBJ2-1|once|TRBD2
CASILWLRGGDEQFF
TGTGCCAGCATTCTGTGGCTGCGGGGGGGGGATGAGCAGTTCTTC
>TRBV28|TRBJ1-1|once|-
CASSLWTMNTEAFF
TGTGCCAGCAGTTTGTGGACTATGAACACTGAAGCTTTCTTT
>TRBV10-3|TRBJ1-6|-|-
CAISDLGGNSPLHF
TGTGCCATCAGTGATTTAGGTGGCAATTCACCCCTCCACTTT
>TRBV6-6|TRBJ1-5|-|-
CASSPGTWGSNQPQHF
TGTGCCAGCAGCCCAGGGACTTGGGGTAGCAATCAGCCCCAGCATTTT
>TRBV7-2|TRBJ2-5|-|-
CASSLEGSRGTQYF
TGTGCCAGCAGCTTAGAGGGAAGTAGGGGGACCCAGTACTTC
>TRBV7-7|TRBJ2-5|-|-
CASSLMGGPQETQYF
TGTGCCAGCAGCTTAATGGGAGGTCCTCAAGAGACCCAGTACTTC
>TRBV29-1|TRBJ1-1|-|-
CSVELGFAEAFF
TGCAGCGTTGAATTGGGGTTCGCTGAAGCTTTCTTT
>TRBV18|TRBJ1-1|-|-
CASLVGNTEAFF
TGTGCCAGCCTAGTCGGGAACACTGAAGCTTTCTTT
>TRBV5-5|TRBJ2-7|-|-
CASSLMQGSYEQYF
TGTGCCAGCAGCTTGATGCAGGGGTCCTACGAGCAGTACTTC
>TRBV7-6|TRBJ2-5|once|-
CASSPVQGETQYF
TGTGCCAGCAGCCCGGTACAGGGTGAGACCCAGTACTTC
>TRBV19|TRBJ2-3|-|-
CASSVNRVADTQYF
TGTGCCAGTAGTGTCAACAGGGTGGCAGATACGCAGTATTTT
>TRBV5-4|TRBJ2-2|-|-
CASSSSIEFSRELFF
TGTGCCAGCAGCTCAAGTATTGAGTTCTCCCGGGAGCTGTTTTTT
>TRBV5-4|TRBJ2-3|-|TRBD1
CASSSLGTGSKDTQYF
TGTGCCAGCAGCTCCCTAGGGACAGGATCGAAAGATACGCAGTATTTT
>TRBV11-2|TRBJ2-2|-|TRBD1
CASSRQGPTGELFF
TGTGCCAGCAGTAGACAGGGGCCCACCGGGGAGCTGTTTTTT
>TRBV4-1|TRBJ1-2|-|-
CASSQDLPGSDGYTF
TGCGCCAGCAGCCAAGATTTGCCAGGGAGTGATGGCTACACCTTC
>TRBV7-2|TRBJ1-1|-|-
CASSYSIMNTEAFF
TGTGCCAGCAGCTACAGTATCATGAACACTGAAGCTTTCTTT
>TRBV19|TRBJ2-1|-|-
CASSVDNPLGYQFF
TGTGCCAGTAGCGTGGATAACCCCCTGGGTTATCAGTTCTTC
>TRBV2|TRBJ1-6|-|TRBD1
CASRDETGYNSPLHF
TGTGCCAGCAGGGACGAGACAGGGTATAATTCACCCCTCCACTTT
>TRBV6-4|TRBJ1-2|-|-
CASSEEQGANYGYTF
TGTGCCAGCAGTGAAGAACAGGGAGCTAACTATGGCTACACCTTC
>TRBV7-8|TRBJ1-6|few|-
CASSLGTMSSYNSPLHF
TGTGCCAGCAGCTTAGGCACCATGAGCTCCTATAATTCACCCCTCCACTTT
>TRBV29-1|TRBJ2-2|once|TRBD1
CSGMTGGTGELFF
TGCAGCGGCATGACAGGGGGCACCGGGGAGCTGTTTTTT
>TRBV5-6|TRBJ1-5|-|-
CASSLARGWNNQPQHF
TGTGCCAGCAGCTTGGCCCGGGGATGGAACAATCAGCCCCAGCATTTT
>TRBV18|TRBJ1-1|-|TRBD1
CASSPGQGNTEAFF
TGTGCCAGCTCACCGGGACAGGGGAACACTGAAGCTTTCTTT
>TRBV11-2|TRBJ2-7|-|-
CASSFNRYEQYF
TGTGCCAGCAGCTTCAACCGCTACGAGCAGTACTTC
>TRBV4-3|TRBJ2-1|-|TRBD1
CASSQAGQGGNEQFF
TGCGCCAGCAGCCAGGCTGGACAGGGGGGCAATGAGCAGTTCTTC
>TRBV19|TRBJ2-1|-|TRBD2
CASSTRGLAGGLHSYNEQFF
TGTGCCAGTAGTACCCGGGGACTAGCGGGGGGCCTACACTCCTACAATGAGCAGTTCTTC
>TRBV5-1|TRBJ2-1|-|-
CASSLTSYNEQFF
TGCGCCAGCAGCTTGACGTCTTACAATGAGCAGTTCTTC
>TRBV5-1|TRBJ1-2|-|-
CASSEQGSWGYTF
TGCGCCAGCAGTGAACAGGGCTCCTGGGGCTACACCTTC
>TRBV9|TRBJ2-1|-|-
CASSVDGTPNEQFF
TGTGCCAGCAGCGTAGACGGGACCCCGAATGAGCAGTTCTTC
>TRBV6-5|TRBJ1-2|-|-
CASRPGRGGYTF
TGTGCCAGCAGACCCGGACGGGGTGGCTACACCTTC
>TRBV4-3|TRBJ2-2|-|-
CASSQDVVRPGELFF
TGCGCCAGCAGCCAAGATGTGGTTCGTCCCGGGGAGCTGTTTTTT
>TRBV27|TRBJ1-2|-|-
CASSFYGWGNYGYTF
TGTGCCAGCAGTTTCTACGGGTGGGGAAACTATGGCTACACCTTC
>TRBV27|TRBJ1-2|-|-
CASSLSSTINYGYTF
TGTGCCAGCAGCCTCTCCTCAACGATAAACTATGGCTACACCTTC
>TRBV7-6|TRBJ2-5|-|-
CASSLRGPQETQYF
TGTGCCAGCAGCTTGCGGGGGCCCCAGGAGACCCAGTACTTC
>TRBV4-3|TRBJ1-1|-|-
CASTPGEGMAEAFF
TGCGCCAGCACCCCCGGGGAGGGGATGGCTGAAGCTTTCTTT
>TRBV5-4|TRBJ1-1|few|-
CASSPRDRANTEAFF
TGTGCCAGCAGCCCCCGAGACAGAGCGAACACTGAAGCTTTCTTT
>TRBV13|TRBJ2-3|-|TRBD2
CASSQAGGLPDTQYF
TGTGCCAGCAGCCAAGCGGGGGGGCTGCCAGATACGCAGTATTTT
>TRBV5-1|TRBJ2-7|-|-
CASSLVGAHEQYF
TGCGCCAGCAGCTTGGTTGGGGCCCACGAGCAGTACTTC
>TRBV5-1|TRBJ1-2|few|-
CASSLATGPNYGYTF
TGCGCCAGCAGCTTGGCCACAGGTCCAAACTATGGCTACACCTTC
>TRBV30|TRBJ1-6|-|-
CAWSDAFGSPLHF
TGTGCCTGGAGTGACGCCTTCGGTTCACCCCTCCACTTT
>TRBV7-9|TRBJ2-5|-|-
CASSMGHPETQYF
TGTGCCAGCAGCATGGGACACCCAGAGACCCAGTACTTC
>TRBV21-1|TRBJ1-5|once|-
CARQVNSNQPQHF
TGTGCCAGACAGGTAAATAGCAATCAGCCCCAGCATTTT
>TRBV2|TRBJ1-4|-|-
CASSADNEKLFF
TGTGCCAGCAGTGCTGACAATGAAAAACTGTTTTTT
>TRBV5-1|TRBJ2-7|-|-
CASGTAYEQYF
TGCGCCAGCGGCACAGCCTACGAGCAGTACTTC
>TRBV5-1|TRBJ1-3|-|-
CASSDSSGNTIYF
TGCGCCAGCAGTGACAGCTCTGGAAACACCATATATTTT
>TRBV9|TRBJ2-1|-|-
CASSTDLQSYNEQFF
TGTGCCAGCAGCACGGACTTGCAGTCCTACAATGAGCAGTTCTTC
>TRBV11-2|TRBJ1-3|-|-
CASSLNGDSGNTIYF
TGTGCCAGCAGCTTAAACGGAGACTCTGGAAACACCATATATTTT
>TRBV9|TRBJ1-3|-|-
CASSVSVRGSGNTIYF
TGTGCCAGCAGCGTATCTGTCAGGGGCAGTGGAAACACCATATATTTT
>TRBV19|TRBJ1-1|once|-
CASIPPLGPEAFF
TGTGCCAGTATCCCACCGCTAGGCCCTGAAGCTTTCTTT
>TRBV19|TRBJ2-4|-|-
CASSEGIMTKNIQYF
TGTGCCAGTAGTGAGGGAATAATGACCAAAAACATTCAGTACTTC
>TRBV27|TRBJ1-6|-|-
CATRQTYNSPLHF
TGTGCCACCCGACAGACCTATAATTCACCCCTCCACTTT
>TRBV9|TRBJ1-4|-|TRBD1
CASSEGGQGAYEKLFF
TGTGCCAGCAGCGAGGGGGGACAGGGGGCTTATGAAAAACTGTTTTTT
>TRBV29-1|TRBJ1-2|-|TRBD1
CSVEDQGANRYGYTF
TGCAGCGTTGAAGACCAGGGGGCGAATCGCTATGGCTACACCTTC